A single sample gave rise to the 15 T cell receptor beta chains below, sequenced in a study of blood T cell repertoires in COVID-19. The repertoire was sequenced with immunoSEQ multiplex PCR; TCRdb's copy has only in-frame clones and lacks some. This sample yields approximately 150,000 clones, of which about four fifths are seen a single time; approximately 9% belongs to the top ten. The sample comprised peripheral blood. These receptors were taken from a man aged 25-45 years with COVID-19, enrolled during active disease.

The chain combines TRBV9 with TRBJ1-1; D is uncertain. The V gene lost 4 bases and the J gene lost 2 bases, with 15 bases spanning the gap. The CDR3 length is 15 residues. From germline, CDR1 is SGDLS and CDR2 YYNGEE. In DNA, the CDR3 is TGTGCCAGCAGCCCCCGCGGAGATTCCAACACTGAAGCTTTCTTT. Protein sequence: CASSPRGDSNTEAFF.

The rearrangement links TRBV14 to TRBJ1-1; no clear D. The CDR3 has 16 residues. V was clipped by 0 bases and J by 0 bases, with 11 bases between them. Germline CDR1 is SGHDN and CDR2 is FVKESK. CDR3 loop: CASSQDPYIMNTEAFF. CDR3 in DNA: TGTGCCAGCAGCCAAGATCCCTATATCATGAACACTGAAGCTTTCTTT.

This clone appeared once. This sequence joins TRBV6-5 and TRBJ1-1; 8 nucleotides align to TRBD1. From germline, CDR1 is MNHEY and CDR2 SVGAGI. Germline trimming cut 2 bases from V and 1 base from J; bases unmatched to any gene: 6. This CDR3 is built from 16 residues. The CDR3 bases are TGTGCCAGCAGTTACCGAGACAGGGGTCGGAACACTGAAGCTTTCTTT. Amino acids: CASSYRDRGRNTEAFF.

The rearrangement joins TRBV28 to TRBJ1-1, with D hard to call. Germline CDR1 MDHEN, CDR2 SYDVKM. V was shortened by 7 bases and J by 2 bases, with 11 bases between the two germline ends. The CDR3 length is 13 residues. The chain's CDR3 is CASNRVRNTEAFF. CDR3 DNA: TGTGCCAGCAACCGGGTGAGAAACACTGAAGCTTTCTTT.

This chain connects TRBV7-2 to TRBJ2-2; 7 bases are shared with TRBD2. This CDR3 has 15 residues. Trimming took 2 bases from V and 5 from J; bases not matched to a gene: 5. Germline CDR1 reads SGHTA; CDR2 reads FQGNSA. CDR3 in DNA: TGTGCCAGCAGCTTACTGGCGGGAGTAACCGGGGAGCTGTTTTTT. It translates to CASSLLAGVTGELFF.

The V gene is TRBV11-2, the J gene TRBJ2-7; 10 bases are a match to TRBD2. Germline V CDR1 and CDR2: SGHAT, FQNNGV. This CDR3 contains 14 residues. Trimming took 4 bases from V and 2 from J; bases not matched to a gene: 2. The CDR3 coding sequence is TGTGCCAGCAGCTCCGGGACTAGCGCCTACGAGCAGTACTTC. Translated: CASSSGTSAYEQYF.

The rearrangement links TRBV28 to TRBJ2-5, with D unclear. Germline lookup yields CDR1 MDHEN and CDR2 SYDVKM. V gave up 2 bases and J gave up 5 bases, with 9 bases separating them. This CDR3 spans 13 amino acids. CDR3 DNA sequence: TGTGCCAGCAGTTTAACGGGTCTGGAGACCCAGTACTTC. It is translated as CASSLTGLETQYF. Complete variable domain (other parts from reference TRBV28 and TRBJ2-5): DVKVTQSSRYLVKRTGEKVFLECVQDMDHENMFWYRQDPGLGLRLIYFSYDVKMKEKGDIPEGYSVSREKKERFSLILESASTNQTSMYLCASSLTGLETQYFGPGTRLLVL.

The chain carries TRBV19 and TRBJ1-1; 8 bases map to TRBD1. Germline CDR1 LNHDA, CDR2 SQIVND (reference sequence). This CDR3 contains 13 residues. After removal of 7 bases from V and 5 bases from J, the junction contained 6 bases not matched to a gene. This CDR3 is CASTDRVGTEAFF. DNA of the CDR3: TGTGCCAGTACGGACAGGGTAGGGACTGAAGCTTTCTTT. The full variable domain, with the rest looked up from reference TRBV19 and TRBJ1-1, is DGGITQSPKYLFRKEGQNVTLSCEQNLNHDAMYWYRQDPGQGLRLIYYSQIVNDFQKGDIAEGYSVSREKKESFPLTVTSAQKNPTAFYLCASTDRVGTEAFFGQGTRLTVV.

The chain employs TRBV27 and TRBJ2-5; the match to TRBD2 covers 7 bases. The germline CDR1 and CDR2 sequences are MNHEY and SMNVEV (reference sequence). The trim removed 5 bases at V and 4 bases at J, leaving 4 bases unmatched. The CDR3 totals 13 residues. The CDR3: CASSPPGGETQYF. Here the CDR3 DNA reads TGTGCCAGCAGTCCCCCGGGAGGAGAGACCCAGTACTTC.

The CDR3 DNA reads TGCGCCAGCAGCCAAGAATACCAGCGGGGGAGCACAGATACGCAGTATTTT. Amino acid sequence: CASSQEYQRGSTDTQYF. The rearrangement links TRBV4-1 to TRBJ2-3; TRBD2 matches at 8 bases. The germline gives CDR1 MGHRA, CDR2 YSYEKL. V shed 0 bases, J shed 0 bases, and the junction held 5 bases outside the gene matches. The CDR3 length is 17 residues.

The chain recombines TRBV6-1 with TRBJ2-1, with 10 bases aligning to TRBD2. Germline-derived CDR1 and CDR2 are MNHNS and SASEGT. This CDR3 has 18 residues. J gave up 4 bases and V 0 bases, and 9 bases lay outside the gene matches. DNA of the CDR3: TGTGCCAGCAGTGAAGCGCTTCCAGGGACTAGCGTATACAATGAGCAGTTCTTC. This encodes CASSEALPGTSVYNEQFF.

The J gene is TRBJ2-3, the V gene TRBV3-1 (or the pseudogene TRBV3-2); 12 positions agree with TRBD2. This CDR3 comprises 15 residues. Germline V lookup: CDR1 LGHDT, CDR2 YNNKEL (reference sequence). J lost 8 bases, V lost 3 bases, and 6 bases had no gene match. The DNA for the CDR3 is TGTGCCAGCAGCCATTCTAGCGGGAGGGCGGGTACGCAGTATTTT. It encodes CASSHSSGRAGTQYF.

J is TRBJ2-7 and V is TRBV7-9; the D gene is possibly TRBD1 (5 bases). V dropped 3 bases and J dropped 4 bases, with 10 bases sitting between them. This CDR3 has 13 residues. Germline V gene sequence: CDR1 SEHNR, CDR2 FQNEAQ (reference sequence). DNA of the CDR3: TGTGCCAGCAGCTTGGCAGGGTCATACGAGCAGTACTTC. Amino acids: CASSLAGSYEQYF.

The rearrangement joins TRBV19 to TRBJ1-5, with 8 positions matching TRBD1. Looked up from germline, CDR1 is LNHDA and CDR2 is SQIVND (reference sequence). The CDR3 runs 14 residues. The ends lost 1 base at V and 8 bases at J; junction bases unmatched: 4. The CDR3 DNA reads TGTGCCAGTAGTATAGGGACAGGGTCGGAGCCCCAGCATTTT. Amino acids: CASSIGTGSEPQHF.

This chain joins TRBV5-1 and TRBJ2-2, with 8 positions matching TRBD1. J was trimmed by 4 bases and V by 3 bases; bases with no gene match: 2. The CDR3 has 14 residues. The germline V gene has CDR1 SGHRS and CDR2 YFSETQ. The CDR3 reads CASSSQGGTGELFF. Here the CDR3 DNA reads TGCGCCAGCAGCTCACAGGGGGGCACCGGGGAGCTGTTTTTT.